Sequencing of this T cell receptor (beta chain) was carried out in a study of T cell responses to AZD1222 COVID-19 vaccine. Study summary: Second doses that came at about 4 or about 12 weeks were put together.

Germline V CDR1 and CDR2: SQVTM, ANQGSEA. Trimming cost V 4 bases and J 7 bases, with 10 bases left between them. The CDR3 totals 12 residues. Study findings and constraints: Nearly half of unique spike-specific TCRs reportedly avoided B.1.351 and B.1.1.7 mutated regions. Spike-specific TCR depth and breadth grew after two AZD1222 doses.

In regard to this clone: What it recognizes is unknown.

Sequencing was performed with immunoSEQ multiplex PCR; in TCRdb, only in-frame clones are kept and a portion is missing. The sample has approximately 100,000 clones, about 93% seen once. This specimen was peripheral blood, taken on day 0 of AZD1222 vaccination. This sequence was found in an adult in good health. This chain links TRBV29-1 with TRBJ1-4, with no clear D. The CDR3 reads CSVGRSIEKLFF. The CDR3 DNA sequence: TGCAGCGTTGGCCGAAGCATTGAAAAACTGTTTTTT.